These 25 T cell receptor beta chains were sequenced from one sample in a study of T cells in Graves' hyperthyroidism and ophthalmopathy. TCR beta CDR3 regions were amplified from RNA transcripts. Researchers ran a first-round RT-PCR on the TCR CDR3 using the HTBI primer set. TCRdb re-called the multiplex PCR reads with MiXCR, one entry per CDR3 protein. The sample contains roughly 700,000 distinct CDR3 sequences, around 15% of which appear only once. The material sequenced was blood. The receptors shown here come from a middle-aged man with Graves' hyperthyroidism.

A few counts support this clonotype. J is TRBJ2-7 and V is TRBV10-2; TRBD2 matches at 15 bases. Unmatched junction bases numbered 9, after V lost 7 bases and J lost 5 bases. The CDR3 totals 16 residues. Germline V CDR1 and CDR2: WSHSY, SAAADI. CDR3: CASKGLAGGLVDEQYF. In DNA, the CDR3 is TGCGCCAGCAAGGGACTAGCGGGAGGTTTAGTCGACGAGCAGTACTTC.

This clonotype was detected ten times or more. The chain links TRBV28 to TRBJ2-2, with 7 bases that match TRBD2. Germline V gene data show CDR1 as MDHEN and CDR2 as SYDVKM. V lost 7 bases, J lost 5 bases, and 13 bases stayed unmatched. The CDR3 consists of 16 residues. This CDR3 reads CASNVGGRGWTGELFF. As DNA, the CDR3 is TGTGCCAGCAACGTAGGTGGGAGGGGTTGGACCGGGGAGCTGTTTTTT.

This clonotype was found a few times. The rearrangement uses TRBV6-1 and TRBJ1-1; tentatively, D is TRBD1 (5 bases). This CDR3 spans 14 amino acids. Trimming cost V 6 bases and J 0 bases, with 11 bases left between them. Germline V lookup: CDR1 MNHNS, CDR2 SASEGT. The CDR3 spells CASSPGPMNTEAFF. CDR3 nucleotides: TGTGCCAGCAGCCCGGGGCCAATGAACACTGAAGCTTTCTTT.

The CDR3 DNA follows: TGCAGTGCTCAGGGACTAGCGGGAGAAGAGACCCAGTACTTC. Translation: CSAQGLAGEETQYF. J is TRBJ2-5 and V is TRBV20-1; 14 bases line up with TRBD2. Germline lookup yields CDR1 DFQATT and CDR2 SNEGSKA (reference sequence). This CDR3 is 14 amino acids long. Trimming removed 5 bases from V and 3 bases from J; junction bases left unmatched: 2.

In its sample, this clonotype was seen a few times. CDR3 loop: CASSTSIAANQETQYF. As DNA, the CDR3 is TGTGCCAGCAGTACGTCTATAGCGGCAAACCAAGAGACCCAGTACTTC. The chain is built from TRBV27 and TRBJ2-5; maybe TRBD2 (6 bases). Trimming stripped 5 bases from V and 0 bases from J, with 16 bases between. Germline lookup yields CDR1 MNHEY and CDR2 SMNVEV (reference sequence). This CDR3 spans 16 amino acids.

This clonotype was observed at least ten times. The chain couples TRBV5-1 to TRBJ1-1; D may be TRBD1 (5 bases). Germline V CDR1 and CDR2: SGHRS, YFSETQ. There are 17 residues in the CDR3. Trimming cost V 4 bases and J 0 bases, with 19 bases left between them. As DNA, the CDR3 is TGCGCCAGCAGCCGCGGCCGACAGTTATCCTTGAACACTGAAGCTTTCTTT. Translating it yields CASSRGRQLSLNTEAFF.

This chain links TRBV4-2 with TRBJ1-3; tentatively, D is TRBD1 (6 bases). There are 16 residues in the CDR3. Looked up from germline, CDR1 is LGHNA and CDR2 is YNFKEQ. V was trimmed by 4 bases and J by 2 bases, leaving 15 bases between them. The CDR3 coding sequence is TGTGCCAGCAGCCCGTCCGAACAGGGCCCTGGAAACACCATATATTTT. Its translation is CASSPSEQGPGNTIYF.

The table lists this clonotype with many counts. The chain has TRBV9 and TRBJ2-3; 10 bases map to TRBD1. The CDR3 consists of 15 residues. CDR1 and CDR2 from the germline V gene are SGDLS and YYNGEE. After removal of 0 bases from V and 9 bases from J, the junction contained 7 bases not matched to a gene. The CDR3 DNA is TGTGCCAGCAGCGTAGAGCCGGGACAGGGGCGCACGCAGTATTTT. This encodes CASSVEPGQGRTQYF.

In this sample, this clonotype turned up many times. The chain is built from TRBV24-1 and TRBJ2-1; 8 nucleotides align to TRBD2. CDR1 KGHDR and CDR2 SFDVKD come from the germline V gene. The CDR3 spans 17 residues. J lost 0 bases, V lost 4 bases, and 7 bases had no gene match. The CDR3 bases are TGTGCCACCAGTGACCCTACCAGCGGGAGCTCCTACAATGAGCAGTTCTTC. It specifies CATSDPTSGSSYNEQFF.

The sample holds a few counts of this clonotype. The chain joins TRBV12-3 or TRBV12-4 to TRBJ2-7; D is unresolved. Trimming stripped 4 bases from V and 3 bases from J, with 10 bases between. This CDR3 spans 13 amino acids. The CDR3 nucleotides are TGTGCCAGCAGTTCGACCCTAAACTACGAGCAGTACTTC. Protein sequence: CASSSTLNYEQYF.

In its sample, this clonotype was seen once. A much larger clone sits a single nucleotide away, making a read error possible. The chain recombines TRBV12-3 or TRBV12-4 with TRBJ1-6, with 7 bases aligning to TRBD1. The CDR3 sequence is 14 residues long. CDR3 residues: CASSLPGTASPPHF. CDR3 nucleotide sequence: TGTGCCAGCAGTTTACCCGGGACAGCGTCACCCCCCCACTTT.

This clonotype was counted ten times or more. The chain carries TRBV7-9 and TRBJ2-3, with D hard to call. CDR3 length: 15 amino acids. Trimming cost V 2 bases and J 1 base, with 10 bases left between them. Germline-derived CDR1 and CDR2 are SEHNR and FQNEAQ (reference sequence). CDR3 protein: CASSLYGPRTDTQYF. As DNA, the CDR3 is TGTGCCAGCAGCTTATACGGTCCTCGCACAGATACGCAGTATTTT.

As for this clonotype: This could be a read error, since a much larger clone is one nucleotide away. V is TRBV28 and J is TRBJ1-5; D call uncertain. This CDR3 has 15 residues. Germline V gene data show CDR1 as MDHEN and CDR2 as SYDVKM. V lost 7 bases to trimming and J lost 0 bases, with 13 bases between them. The CDR3 loop reads CASNWRPYSNQPQHF. CDR3 coding DNA: TGTGCCAGCAATTGGAGACCTTATAGCAATCAGCCCCAGCATTTT.

The genes are TRBV20-1 and TRBJ2-7, with 7 bases lining up with TRBD2. The CDR3 contains 15 residues. The V and J ends lost 5 bases and 9 bases, in that order; junction bases with no gene match: 19. Germline V gene sequence: CDR1 DFQATT, CDR2 SNEGSKA (reference sequence). CDR3 DNA: TGCAGTGCTCCTCTAGCGGACGATCCTACCCGGCGGCAGTACTTC. Its translation: CSAPLADDPTRRQYF.

The V call is TRBV10-3, the J call TRBJ1-6; D remains ambiguous. Germline V lookup: CDR1 ENHRY, CDR2 SYGVKD. This CDR3 region has 14 residues. Trimming shortened V by 6 bases and J by 6 bases, and 12 bases separated the two germline ends. CDR3 region: CAISANALNSPLHF. CDR3 coding DNA: TGTGCCATCAGCGCCAACGCCCTTAATTCACCCCTCCACTTT.

In this sample, this clonotype turned up many times. This chain connects TRBV6-1 to TRBJ2-7; D is unclear. The V end lost 5 bases, the J end lost 2 bases, and 13 bases lay between the germline ends. Germline CDR1 is MNHNS and CDR2 is SASEGT. The CDR3 is 14 amino acids. The CDR3 coding sequence is TGTGCCAGCAGTTATCACAGACAAACCTACGAGCAGTACTTC. This gives the protein CASSYHRQTYEQYF.

This clonotype was seen more than once but under ten times. The rearrangement links TRBV28 to TRBJ2-7; 11 bases map to TRBD2. The CDR3 extends over 18 amino acids. Trimming cost V 4 bases and J 2 bases; bases outside gene matches: 13. Germline values: CDR1 MDHEN, CDR2 SYDVKM. The CDR3 protein is CASSSPPRLAGHPYEQYF. The CDR3 DNA is TGTGCCAGCAGTTCTCCCCCACGACTAGCGGGACACCCCTACGAGCAGTACTTC.

This clonotype was found many times. The genes are TRBV27 and TRBJ2-7, with D perhaps TRBD2 (8 bases). Germline loops: CDR1 MNHEY, CDR2 SMNVEV (reference sequence). CDR3 length equals 14 residues. V was shortened by 5 bases and J by 5 bases, with 16 bases between the two germline ends. The CDR3 reads CASSPGGGQNEQYF. The CDR3 nucleotides are TGTGCCAGCAGTCCCGGGGGGGGACAGAACGAGCAGTACTTC.

The V call is TRBV11-2, the J call TRBJ2-5; tentatively, D is TRBD1 (6 bases). The CDR3 sequence is 14 residues long. V lost 3 bases and J 2 bases, leaving 10 bases between the germline ends. The germline V gene encodes CDR1 SGHAT and CDR2 FQNNGV. CDR3 in DNA: TGTGCCAGCAGCTTTAGACAGGATCAAGAGACCCAGTACTTC. Its protein is CASSFRQDQETQYF.

This clonotype was seen ten or more times. The genes are TRBV2 and TRBJ2-1; the match to TRBD2 covers 8 bases. The CDR3 covers 15 residues. Per the germline V gene, CDR1 is SNHLY and CDR2 is FYNNEI. V gave up 5 bases and J gave up 11 bases; unmatched junction bases: 14. The CDR3 region has the DNA TGTGCCAGCAGTCGGGGATGGGGAACTAGCGGCCAGCAGTTCTTC. Its translation: CASSRGWGTSGQQFF.

Only a few counts were recorded for this clonotype. The chain couples TRBV19 to TRBJ2-1; 7 bases map to TRBD2. Trimming cost V 4 bases and J 3 bases; bases outside gene matches: 3. Germline-derived CDR1 and CDR2 are LNHDA and SQIVND (reference sequence). The CDR3 is 14 amino acids. CDR3 coding DNA: TGTGCCAGTAGTACCAGCGGGATCTACAATGAGCAGTTCTTC. Translated, it gives CASSTSGIYNEQFF.

At least ten counts were recorded for this clonotype. The chain links TRBV5-1 to TRBJ1-1; 8 bases line up with TRBD1. In germline, CDR1 is SGHRS, CDR2 YFSETQ. The CDR3 contains 15 residues. V lost 4 bases to trimming and J lost 8 bases; unmatched junction nucleotides: 13. The CDR3 DNA sequence: TGCGCCAGCAGCCCTCAGGGGGCGCAGGGACTAGAAGCTTTCTTT. Its translation: CASSPQGAQGLEAFF.

This clonotype was observed at least ten times. This rearrangement joins TRBV12-3 or TRBV12-4 to TRBJ1-2; 7 bases fit TRBD1. CDR3 size: 16 residues. Germline trimming cut 3 bases from V and 6 bases from J; bases unmatched to any gene: 13. CDR3 bases: TGTGCCAGCAGTTTCCCGCGGGGACAGAAGGAGGATGGCTACACCTTC. It translates to CASSFPRGQKEDGYTF.

In this sample, this clonotype turned up many times. The CDR3 DNA follows: TGTGCCAGCAGCCAAGTAACGGATAGCTCCTACGAGCAGTACTTC. Translation: CASSQVTDSSYEQYF. V gene TRBV3-1 combines with J gene TRBJ2-7; no definite D call. Looked up from germline, CDR1 is LGHDT and CDR2 is YNNKEL (reference sequence). Trimming shortened V by 1 base and J by 0 bases, and 10 bases separated the two germline ends. This CDR3 has 15 residues.

Concerning this clonotype itself: Compared with germline, one end of the junction differs, possibly owing to a read error. The rearrangement uses TRBV9 and TRBJ2-2; D is undetermined. Germline-derived CDR1 and CDR2 are SGDLS and YYNGEE. This CDR3 has 15 amino acids. DNA for the CDR3: TGTGCCGGCAGCGTAGCTATTCAGAACACCGGGGAGCTGTTTTTT. This sequence encodes CAGSVAIQNTGELFF.